The TCR beta chain under discussion was sequenced for a study of Ad26.COV2.S vaccination and SARS-CoV-2 variants. Study as a whole: Ad26.COV2.S given intramuscularly, once or twice 56 days apart. Notes on the study in general: Substantial breadth in spike-specific CD8+ and CD4+ T cell responses was reportedly seen after vaccination.

Treatment here: some 20 received Ad26.COV2.S at low or high dose, single or two shots; 5 received placebo; per-sample allocation not given. Sampling took place 63 days after the first vaccine or placebo injection. Within Boston, the person who donated was an adult of 18-55 years. The data were produced by immunoSEQ multiplex PCR, yet TCRdb's version contains in-frame clones alone and is incomplete. The sample holds fewer than 500,000 clones, roughly nine tenths seen once. The length of the CDR3 is 16 residues. Germline-derived CDR1 and CDR2 are MNHNY and SVGAGI (reference sequence). The junction had 6 bases not matched to a gene; V was cut back by 5 bases and J by 1 base. Details on this clone: Its antigen is still unknown.

This material consisted of peripheral blood, taken in a trial of Ad26.COV2.S vaccine versus placebo. This TCR was sampled from a person between 18 and 65 years old who received the Ad26.COV2.S COVID-19 vaccine or a placebo. V is TRBV6-6 and J is TRBJ2-2, with TRBD2 matching over 8 bases. CDR3 in amino acids: CASSQLAERNTGELFF. CDR3 sequence (DNA): TGTGCCAGCAGTCAACTAGCGGAAAGGAACACCGGGGAGCTGTTTTTT.